The 25 T cell receptor beta chains in this list originate from one sample, sequenced in a study of response to subunit inactivated influenza vaccine. A single record per CDR3 protein comes from TCRdb applying MiXCR to the RT-PCR reads. The profile shows 650,000 to 800,000 distinct CDR3 sequences, about 15% of them singletons. The sequenced sample was PBMCs from blood, obtained 14 days before vaccination. These receptor sequences come from a man aged 50 or older who received an inactivated influenza vaccine.

The table lists this clonotype with a few counts. The J gene is TRBJ1-2, the V gene TRBV7-9; TRBD1 agrees at 10 bases. Germline values: CDR1 SEHNR, CDR2 FQNEAQ (reference sequence). This CDR3 has 16 amino acids. Germline trimming cut 5 bases from V and 3 bases from J; bases unmatched to any gene: 9. The CDR3 region is CASSTGRTGGHYGYTF. For the CDR3, the DNA is TGTGCCAGCAGCACAGGGAGGACAGGGGGTCACTATGGCTACACCTTC.

In its sample, this clonotype was seen a few times. This chain connects TRBV20-1 to TRBJ2-2; D is perhaps TRBD1 or TRBD2 (7 bases each). CDR3 length equals 16 residues. The V and J ends lost 2 bases and 8 bases respectively, with 21 bases between them. In germline, CDR1 is DFQATT, CDR2 SNEGSKA (reference sequence). The CDR3 spells CSARNPRQGGTGELFF. In DNA form, the CDR3 reads TGCAGTGCTAGAAACCCAAGGCAGGGGGGGACGGGGGAGCTGTTTTTT.

The chain has TRBV20-1 and TRBJ1-1; weak D call: TRBD1 (6 bases). CDR3 length: 11 residues. The germline V gene has CDR1 DFQATT and CDR2 SNEGSKA (reference sequence). V lost 6 bases and J lost 4, with 9 bases in between. Here the CDR3 reads CSAQGSTEAFF. The CDR3 bases are TGCAGTGCACAGGGCAGCACTGAAGCTTTCTTT.

This clonotype was seen only a few times. The V gene is TRBV12-3 or TRBV12-4, the J gene TRBJ1-4; TRBD1 might be the D (5 bases). V was trimmed by 3 bases and J by 0 bases, leaving 8 bases between them. This CDR3 comprises 15 residues. The CDR3 spells CASSFGGPTNEKLFF. The CDR3 coding sequence is TGTGCCAGCAGTTTTGGGGGACCAACTAATGAAAAACTGTTTTTT.

The chain joins TRBV28 to TRBJ2-3; 7 bases match TRBD2. The V gene's germline CDR1 is MDHEN and CDR2 SYDVKM. Trimming at V came to 2 bases and at J to 4 bases, leaving 6 bases not matched to a gene. The CDR3 spans 15 residues. In nucleotides, the CDR3 is TGTGCCAGCAGTTTACTTGCGGGGGTGGCAGATACGCAGTATTTT. Its protein product is CASSLLAGVADTQYF.

The V and J genes are TRBV11-2 and TRBJ2-1; perhaps TRBD2 as D (6 bases). V was pared by 4 bases and J by 6 bases, with 13 bases between. The CDR3 is 14 residues long. Germline assignment: CDR1 SGHAT and CDR2 FQNNGV. The CDR3 spells CASSSRLVRNEQFF. CDR3 DNA: TGTGCCAGCAGCTCCCGACTAGTACGCAATGAGCAGTTCTTC.

This clonotype turned up a few times. V usage is TRBV15 and J usage is TRBJ2-7; 11 bases map to TRBD1. Germline CDR1 reads LNHNV; CDR2 reads YYDKDF (reference sequence). The length of the CDR3 is 15 residues. J was trimmed by 5 bases and V by 1 base; bases with no gene match: 4. This chain's CDR3 is CATSRGGQGANEQYF. CDR3 bases: TGTGCCACCAGCAGAGGCGGACAGGGGGCCAACGAGCAGTACTTC.

V is TRBV11-2 and J is TRBJ2-7; no clear D. Germline-derived CDR1 and CDR2 are SGHAT and FQNNGV. V gave up 10 bases and J gave up 1 base, with 11 bases separating them. The CDR3 sequence is 12 residues long. The CDR3 bases are TGTGCCACCCGCCGGGCTTCCTACGAGCAGTACTTC. It is translated as CATRRASYEQYF.

This clonotype appeared many times. V is TRBV5-1 and J is TRBJ2-1; 11 bases align to TRBD2. Germline lookup yields CDR1 SGHRS and CDR2 YFSETQ. J gave up 7 bases and V 2 bases, and 14 bases lay outside the gene matches. This CDR3 contains 18 residues. CDR3 coding DNA: TGCGCCAGCAGCTTAGTTCCGGCACTAGCGGGAGTTAGGAATGAGCAGTTCTTC. The encoded protein is CASSLVPALAGVRNEQFF.

In its sample, this clonotype was seen a few times. The J gene is TRBJ2-2, the V gene TRBV7-2, with TRBD1 identical over 9 bases. Germline CDR1 SGHTA, CDR2 FQGNSA. This CDR3 has 16 amino acids. After removal of 5 bases from V and 5 bases from J, the junction contained 9 bases not matched to a gene. The CDR3 loop reads CASSLGTGIVTGELFF. As DNA, the CDR3 is TGTGCCAGCAGCCTTGGGACAGGGATAGTGACCGGGGAGCTGTTTTTT.

This chain connects TRBV7-9 to TRBJ2-7; 8 positions agree with TRBD2. The CDR3 has 16 amino acids. V lost 5 bases, J lost 2 bases, and 11 bases stayed unmatched. In germline, CDR1 is SEHNR, CDR2 FQNEAQ (reference sequence). The CDR3 region has the DNA TGTGCCAGCAGCCCTTATAGGGCGGGAGGAACCTACGAGCAGTACTTC. It specifies CASSPYRAGGTYEQYF.

This clonotype was picked up many times. The rearrangement uses TRBV12-3 or TRBV12-4 and TRBJ1-1; the match to TRBD1 covers 8 bases. The CDR3 consists of 15 residues. The V and J ends lost 3 bases and 4 bases, in that order; junction bases with no gene match: 7. CDR3 in DNA: TGTGCCAGCAGTTTGAGGACAGGGAGACTCACTGAAGCTTTCTTT. Translating it yields CASSLRTGRLTEAFF.

This clonotype was counted between two and nine times. This sequence joins TRBV6-1 and TRBJ2-5; TRBD1 agrees at 9 bases. This CDR3 comprises 15 residues. V shed 6 bases, J shed 1 base, and the junction held 6 bases outside the gene matches. The germline V gene has CDR1 MNHNS and CDR2 SASEGT. CDR3 sequence reads: CASRNGGQGQETQYF. CDR3 in DNA: TGTGCCAGCAGAAACGGGGGACAGGGCCAAGAGACCCAGTACTTC.

The rearrangement uses TRBV3-1 and TRBJ2-2, with 7 positions matching TRBD2. The CDR3 runs 16 residues. Germline CDR1 is LGHDT and CDR2 is YNNKEL (reference sequence). Germline trimming cut 6 bases from V and 2 bases from J; bases unmatched to any gene: 9. The CDR3 is CASSRNTGLNTGELFF. CDR3 bases: TGTGCCAGCAGTCGGAATACGGGACTAAACACCGGGGAGCTGTTTTTT.

This clonotype was picked up a small number of times. V is TRBV20-1 and J is TRBJ2-6; D remains ambiguous. The V end lost 3 bases, the J end lost 0 bases, and 9 bases lay between the germline ends. The CDR3 length is 15 residues. Germline CDR1 is DFQATT and CDR2 is SNEGSKA (reference sequence). The CDR3 sequence: CSASSGSSGANVLTF. CDR3 in DNA: TGCAGTGCTAGTTCAGGCAGCTCTGGGGCCAACGTCCTGACTTTC.

CDR3: CASSPTLGGNSPLHF. The CDR3 DNA follows: TGTGCCAGCAGCCCTACTCTCGGGGGAAATTCACCCCTCCACTTT. The chain links TRBV7-2 to TRBJ1-6, with D perhaps TRBD1 (5 bases). V was pared by 5 bases and J by 7 bases, with 15 bases between. CDR1 is SGHTA and CDR2 is FQGNSA in the germline V gene. The CDR3 totals 15 residues.

Worth noting for this clonotype: This sequence may be a read error, since a much larger clone differs from it by one base. V and J are TRBV12-3 or TRBV12-4 and TRBJ1-5; a weak D match, TRBD1 (6 bases). The length of the CDR3 is 15 residues. V was pared by 1 base and J by 2 bases, with 9 bases between. In nucleotides, the CDR3 is TGTGCCAGCAGTTTAGACAGGGCGGGCAATCAGCCCCAGCATTTT. As protein: CASSLDRAGNQPQHF.

V usage is TRBV5-1 and J usage is TRBJ2-3; 7 bases fit TRBD1. Germline V gives CDR1 SGHRS, CDR2 YFSETQ. V trimming: 0 bases; J trimming: 2 bases; junction bases outside the gene matches: 9. The CDR3 has 17 amino acids. The DNA of the CDR3 is TGCGCCAGCAGCTTGGTCGGGACAGAGGAATTCACAGATACGCAGTATTTT. Its protein product is CASSLVGTEEFTDTQYF.

This sequence joins TRBV7-6 and TRBJ2-2, with 9 bases fitting TRBD1. Germline V CDR1 and CDR2: SGHVS, FNYEAQ. CDR3 size: 15 residues. The V segment lost 5 bases and the J segment 8 bases; nucleotides outside the gene matches: 9. CDR3 nucleotides: TGTGCCAGCAGCATAAACAGGGGGCGCAAAGGGGAGCTGTTTTTT. This gives the protein CASSINRGRKGELFF.

The gene calls are TRBV6-5 and TRBJ1-1; TRBD1 might be the D (5 bases). This CDR3 is 16 amino acids long. V lost 4 bases, J lost 0 bases, and 15 bases lay in between. The germline V gene has CDR1 MNHEY and CDR2 SVGAGI. CDR3 loop: CASSSRTLTLNTEAFF. The DNA for the CDR3 is TGTGCCAGCAGTTCCCGGACACTTACCTTGAACACTGAAGCTTTCTTT.

The chain recombines TRBV19 with TRBJ2-1; 11 nucleotides match TRBD1. This CDR3 spans 16 amino acids. The V and J ends lost 5 bases and 9 bases, in that order; junction bases with no gene match: 12. Germline values: CDR1 LNHDA, CDR2 SQIVND (reference sequence). DNA of the CDR3: TGTGCCAGTAGTCCCCGAGGGACAGGGGGGAAAGGTGAGCAGTTCTTC. Its protein product is CASSPRGTGGKGEQFF.

In this sample, this clonotype turned up a few times. V gene TRBV19 combines with J gene TRBJ2-3; 12 bases agree with TRBD2. This CDR3 is built from 16 residues. The trim removed 7 bases at V and 0 bases at J, leaving 5 bases unmatched. Germline loops: CDR1 LNHDA, CDR2 SQIVND (reference sequence). The CDR3 loop is CASTPSGGDSTDTQYF. CDR3 nucleotide sequence: TGTGCCAGTACCCCTAGCGGGGGGGATAGCACAGATACGCAGTATTTT.

The sample holds many counts of this clonotype. CDR3 sequence: CASSYSKDGGQQQETQYF. As DNA, the CDR3 is TGTGCCAGCAGTTACTCGAAGGATGGAGGACAACAACAAGAGACCCAGTACTTC. The chain carries TRBV6-2 or TRBV6-3 and TRBJ2-5; D is possibly TRBD1 or TRBD2 (5 bases each). CDR1 and CDR2 from the germline V gene are MNHEY and SVGEGT. V was shortened by 0 bases and J by 2 bases, with 19 bases between the two germline ends. This CDR3 region has 18 residues.

This sequence joins TRBV2 and TRBJ1-5, with TRBD1 matching over 7 bases. Germline assignment: CDR1 SNHLY and CDR2 FYNNEI. V lost 7 bases, J lost 2 bases, and 5 bases stayed unmatched. The CDR3 runs 14 residues. CDR3 sequence: CASKDRRRNQPQHF. For the CDR3, the DNA is TGTGCCAGCAAGGACAGGAGGCGCAATCAGCCCCAGCATTTT.

The J gene is TRBJ2-2, the V gene TRBV28; TRBD2 might be the D (5 bases). The length of the CDR3 is 19 residues. Germline V gene data show CDR1 as MDHEN and CDR2 as SYDVKM. V gave up 10 bases and J gave up 0 bases, with 27 bases separating them. The CDR3 DNA follows: TGTGCCATCTGTTTAGGCCGGCTTTGGGGAGACGCGAACACCGGGGAGCTGTTTTTT. Protein sequence: CAICLGRLWGDANTGELFF.